The 26 T cell receptor beta chains below all came from one sample that was sequenced in a study of shared clonotypes between healthy human individuals. Some clones are missing from TCRdb's copy, which holds only in-frame ones; the method was immunoSEQ multiplex PCR. This sample has roughly 1,500,000 clones, with less than 99% found just once. Sequenced sample: naive CD4+ T cells sorted from blood. Noted subset: CD45RA+ positively selected. The receptors shown here come from a man in his thirties or forties in good health.

V gene TRBV27 combines with J gene TRBJ2-2; D is perhaps TRBD1 (6 bases). The CDR3 loop spans 14 amino acids. Trimming removed 3 bases at V and 4 bases at J, with 9 bases between. The germline V gene encodes CDR1 MNHEY and CDR2 SMNVEV (reference sequence). This CDR3 is CASSFRGITGELFF. The CDR3 bases are TGTGCCAGCAGTTTCAGGGGTATCACCGGGGAGCTGTTTTTT.

This chain uses TRBV2 with TRBJ2-5; tentatively, D is TRBD1 or TRBD2 (5 bases each). Germline CDR1 and CDR2: SNHLY and FYNNEI. The length of the CDR3 is 13 residues. V dropped 1 base and J dropped 5 bases, with 8 bases sitting between them. In DNA, the CDR3 is TGTGCCAGCAGTGAAGGAGGGGTCGAGACCCAGTACTTC. It yields the protein CASSEGGVETQYF.

This rearrangement joins TRBV5-4 to TRBJ2-2; D perhaps matches TRBD1 (6 bases). The CDR3 is made up of 14 amino acids. Germline V gives CDR1 SGHNT, CDR2 YYREEE (reference sequence). V lost 5 bases to trimming and J lost 2 bases, with 10 bases between them. CDR3 nucleotide sequence: TGTGCCAGCAGGTCGGGACAAAACACCGGGGAGCTGTTTTTT. It encodes CASRSGQNTGELFF.

The genes are TRBV9 and TRBJ2-2; possibly TRBD1 for D (5 bases). CDR3 size: 14 residues. Germline V gene data show CDR1 as SGDLS and CDR2 as YYNGEE. V was trimmed by 4 bases and J by 4 bases, leaving 11 bases between them. CDR3 sequence reads: CASSPTRVTGELFF. The CDR3 region has the DNA TGTGCCAGCAGCCCAACCAGGGTCACCGGGGAGCTGTTTTTT.

The chain couples TRBV5-4 to TRBJ1-5; no firm D call. Per the germline V gene, CDR1 is SGHNT and CDR2 is YYREEE (reference sequence). Trimming left V 4 bases short and J 1 base short, with 12 bases between. The length of the CDR3 is 15 residues. The DNA of the CDR3 is TGTGCCAGCAGCCCCGACCTCGGGAGCAATCAGCCCCAGCATTTT. Protein: CASSPDLGSNQPQHF.

This rearrangement joins TRBV5-4 to TRBJ2-1; 12 nucleotides align to TRBD2. This CDR3 has 20 amino acids. Germline assignment: CDR1 SGHNT and CDR2 YYREEE (reference sequence). Trimming cost V 0 bases and J 0 bases; bases outside gene matches: 10. The CDR3 bases are TGTGCCAGCAGCTTGGGAGGAGGGCTAGCGGGAGGGAGCTCCTACAATGAGCAGTTCTTC. Protein sequence: CASSLGGGLAGGSSYNEQFF.

The chain employs TRBV27 and TRBJ2-7, with 9 positions matching TRBD1. The CDR3 totals 15 residues. In germline, CDR1 is MNHEY, CDR2 SMNVEV (reference sequence). Trimming at V came to 6 bases and at J to 0 bases, leaving 6 bases not matched to a gene. CDR3 amino acids: CASRIGQGSSYEQYF. CDR3 DNA: TGTGCCAGCAGGATAGGACAGGGGAGCTCCTACGAGCAGTACTTC.

The rearrangement links TRBV5-1 to TRBJ2-3, with 8 bases lining up with TRBD1. Trimming removed 4 bases from V and 2 bases from J; junction bases left unmatched: 9. Germline assignment: CDR1 SGHRS and CDR2 YFSETQ. The CDR3 sequence is 16 residues long. CDR3 region: CASSNRQGSSTDTQYF. Here the CDR3 DNA reads TGCGCCAGCAGCAATCGACAGGGGTCCTCCACAGATACGCAGTATTTT.

In this sample, this clone turned up once. The chain carries TRBV5-1 and TRBJ1-1; a weak D match, TRBD1 (6 bases). Germline V gene sequence: CDR1 SGHRS, CDR2 YFSETQ. The length of the CDR3 is 15 residues. The germline V and J ends were trimmed by 0 bases and 4 bases, with 13 bases remaining between them. CDR3 sequence: CASSLDTGPVTEAFF. The CDR3 DNA sequence: TGCGCCAGCAGCTTGGATACAGGGCCAGTCACTGAAGCTTTCTTT. Full variable domain (outside the CDR3, taken from reference TRBV5-1 and TRBJ1-1): KAGVTQTPRYLIKTRGQQVTLSCSPISGHRSVSWYQQTPGQGLQFLFEYFSETQRNKGNFPGRFSGRQFSNSRSEMNVSTLELGDSALYLCASSLDTGPVTEAFFGQGTRLTVV.

CDR3 DNA: TGTGCCAGCAGCAGGGGACGGACTTATGGCTACACCTTC. Its protein is CASSRGRTYGYTF. This chain joins TRBV11-2 and TRBJ1-2; tentative D call: TRBD1 (5 bases). Trimming cost V 5 bases and J 5 bases, with 12 bases left between them. The CDR3 extends over 13 amino acids. From germline, CDR1 is SGHAT and CDR2 FQNNGV.

The V call is TRBV18, the J call TRBJ1-1; D is unclear. The germline CDR1 and CDR2 sequences are KGHSH and LQKENI. The CDR3 is made up of 14 amino acids. V was shortened by 6 bases and J by 0 bases, with 11 bases between the two germline ends. The CDR3 nucleotides read TGTGCCAGCTCGTCGACGCATTTGAACACTGAAGCTTTCTTT. It encodes CASSSTHLNTEAFF.

V usage is TRBV5-1 and J usage is TRBJ2-7, with 7 bases that match TRBD1. The CDR3 sequence is 16 residues long. The junction had 8 bases not matched to a gene; V was cut back by 0 bases and J by 2 bases. The germline V gene has CDR1 SGHRS and CDR2 YFSETQ. CDR3 DNA: TGCGCCAGCAGCTTGGGGGCCGGGACAGTCGCCTACGAGCAGTACTTC. Its translation is CASSLGAGTVAYEQYF. Drawing the rest from reference TRBV5-1 and TRBJ2-7, the complete variable domain is KAGVTQTPRYLIKTRGQQVTLSCSPISGHRSVSWYQQTPGQGLQFLFEYFSETQRNKGNFPGRFSGRQFSNSRSEMNVSTLELGDSALYLCASSLGAGTVAYEQYFGPGTRLTVT.

The chain joins TRBV19 to TRBJ2-3, with 7 bases lining up with TRBD1. J lost 4 bases, V lost 4 bases, and 8 bases had no gene match. Per the germline V gene, CDR1 is LNHDA and CDR2 is SQIVND (reference sequence). CDR3 length equals 15 residues. The CDR3 is CASSKQGFIPDTQYF. CDR3 coding DNA: TGTGCCAGTAGTAAACAGGGGTTTATTCCAGATACGCAGTATTTT.

The chain combines TRBV5-1 with TRBJ2-2; D is undetermined. V dropped 1 base and J dropped 3 bases, with 7 bases sitting between them. This CDR3 region has 14 residues. Looked up from germline, CDR1 is SGHRS and CDR2 is YFSETQ. CDR3: CASSLYPDTGELFF. The DNA for the CDR3 is TGCGCCAGCAGCTTGTACCCCGACACCGGGGAGCTGTTTTTT.

This sequence joins TRBV29-1 and TRBJ2-5; 10 nucleotides match TRBD1. CDR1 is SQVTM, CDR2 ANQGSEA, per germline. The CDR3 runs to 15 residues. J was trimmed by 5 bases and V by 5 bases; bases with no gene match: 11. CDR3: CSVRGGDRGTETQYF. In nucleotides, the CDR3 is TGCAGCGTTCGAGGAGGGGACAGGGGTACGGAGACCCAGTACTTC.

The J gene is TRBJ2-3, the V gene TRBV5-1; D unresolved. CDR1 is SGHRS and CDR2 is YFSETQ in the germline V gene. V lost 5 bases and J 1 base, leaving 5 bases between the germline ends. CDR3 length: 12 residues. For the CDR3, the DNA is TGCGCCAGCAGAACAGGCACAGATACGCAGTATTTT. Amino acid sequence: CASRTGTDTQYF.

The chain combines TRBV19 with TRBJ2-3; a possible D gene is TRBD2 (5 bases). Germline CDR1 LNHDA, CDR2 SQIVND (reference sequence). V dropped 7 bases and J dropped 10 bases, with 27 bases sitting between them. This CDR3 comprises 16 residues. Here the CDR3 reads CASKGETTRLLDPQYF. DNA for the CDR3: TGTGCCAGTAAAGGAGAGACTACCCGTCTTCTGGATCCGCAGTATTTT.

Details on this clone: Different DNA sequences within this sample yield the same CDR3. The chain carries TRBV5-6 and TRBJ2-7, with D hard to call. Germline loops: CDR1 SGHDT, CDR2 YYEEEE. V lost 0 bases and J lost 4, with 2 bases in between. The CDR3 is 11 residues long. The CDR3 protein is CASSLEYEQYF. CDR3 nucleotide sequence: TGTGCCAGCAGCTTGGAATACGAGCAGTACTTC.

The chain joins TRBV5-1 to TRBJ2-7, with a tentative D call TRBD2 (6 bases). Deletions cut 5 bases from V and 3 bases from J, with 15 bases between. Germline V lookup: CDR1 SGHRS, CDR2 YFSETQ. The CDR3 contains 14 residues. CDR3 bases: TGCGCCAGCAGTTTATACGGGAGCCTCTACGAGCAGTACTTC. This sequence encodes CASSLYGSLYEQYF.

This chain links TRBV21-1 with TRBJ1-2. TRBV21-1 is classified as a pseudogene. There are 15 residues in the CDR3. CDR3 nucleotides: TGTGCCAGCAGCTGGAAGAAAGGGGGGAACTATGGCTACACCTTC. This sequence encodes CASSWKKGGNYGYTF.

This chain uses TRBV18 with TRBJ2-3; 7 nucleotides agree with TRBD2. The V and J ends lost 4 bases and 6 bases, in that order; junction bases with no gene match: 10. Looked up from germline, CDR1 is KGHSH and CDR2 is LQKENI. This CDR3 is built from 15 residues. As DNA, the CDR3 is TGTGCCAGCTCACAGCTGGCGGGAGTAGGTGATACGCAGTATTTT. Translated, it gives CASSQLAGVGDTQYF.

This clone was detected only once. The chain has TRBV5-1 and TRBJ1-2, with D hard to call. This CDR3 contains 12 residues. Germline-derived CDR1 and CDR2 are SGHRS and YFSETQ. Trimming stripped 4 bases from V and 8 bases from J, with 12 bases between. This CDR3 reads CASSPPGQGYTF. DNA of the CDR3: TGCGCCAGCAGCCCACCCGGGCAAGGCTACACCTTC.

DNA for the CDR3: TGTGCCAGCAGTGTGGTAGGGGGTGAAGCTTTCTTT. Its translation: CASSVVGGEAFF. The J gene is TRBJ1-1, the V gene TRBV25-1, with D possibly being TRBD1 (6 bases). This CDR3 has 12 residues. Deletions cut 4 bases from V and 7 bases from J, with 10 bases between. Germline V gene data show CDR1 as MGHDK and CDR2 as SYGVNS.

V is TRBV5-1 and J is TRBJ1-4; D is unclear. Trimming cost V 2 bases and J 7 bases, with 9 bases left between them. The CDR3 loop spans 13 amino acids. CDR1 is SGHRS and CDR2 is YFSETQ in the germline V gene. The CDR3 region has the DNA TGCGCCAGCAGCTTCCCAGGAGGTGAAAAACTGTTTTTT. Amino acid sequence: CASSFPGGEKLFF.

The chain carries TRBV4-3 and TRBJ2-1; no firm D call. Germline V lookup: CDR1 LGHNA, CDR2 YSLEER. This CDR3 comprises 16 residues. V shed 0 bases and J shed 1 base, with 10 bases lying between them. The CDR3 spells CASSQEKILSYNEQFF. For the CDR3, the DNA is TGCGCCAGCAGCCAAGAAAAGATTTTATCCTACAATGAGCAGTTCTTC.

This clone has only one observation. This rearrangement joins TRBV11-3 to TRBJ1-1; perhaps TRBD1 as D (6 bases). Germline values: CDR1 SGHNT, CDR2 YENEEA. The CDR3 runs 13 residues. V was pared by 4 bases and J by 4 bases, with 10 bases between. CDR3 coding DNA: TGTGCCAGCAGCTCGACAGGTGTCACTGAAGCTTTCTTT. This codes for CASSSTGVTEAFF. The full variable domain, its missing parts supplied by reference TRBV11-3 and TRBJ1-1, is EAGVVQSPRYKIIEKKQPVAFWCNPISGHNTLYWYLQNLGQGPELLIRYENEEAVDDSQLPKDRFSAERLKGVDSTLKIQPAELGDSAVYLCASSSTGVTEAFFGQGTRLTVV.